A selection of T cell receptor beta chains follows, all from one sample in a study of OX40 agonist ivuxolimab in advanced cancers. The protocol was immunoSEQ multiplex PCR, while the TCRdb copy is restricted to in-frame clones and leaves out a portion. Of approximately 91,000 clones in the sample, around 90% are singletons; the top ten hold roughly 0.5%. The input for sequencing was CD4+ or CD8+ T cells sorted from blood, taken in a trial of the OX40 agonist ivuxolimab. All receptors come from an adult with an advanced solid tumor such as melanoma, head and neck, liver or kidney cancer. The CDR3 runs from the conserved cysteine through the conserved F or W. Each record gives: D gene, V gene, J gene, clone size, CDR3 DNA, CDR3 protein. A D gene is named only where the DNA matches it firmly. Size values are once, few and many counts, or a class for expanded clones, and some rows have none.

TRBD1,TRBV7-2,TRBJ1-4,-,TGTGCCAGCAGCATTCGACCAGGGGGAGCTAATGAAAAACTGTTTTTT,CASSIRPGGANEKLFF
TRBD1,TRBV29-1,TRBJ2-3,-,TGCAGCCTCCTAGGGGGCCGAGGCACAGATACGCAGTATTTT,CSLLGGRGTDTQYF
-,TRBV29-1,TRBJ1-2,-,TGCAGCGTTGACGAGCCCGCCGCTGGGGACTATGGCTACACCTTC,CSVDEPAAGDYGYTF
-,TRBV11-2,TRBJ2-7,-,TGTGCCAGCAGCCCACTGCCCGGGGGCCTCCACGAGCAGTACTTC,CASSPLPGGLHEQYF
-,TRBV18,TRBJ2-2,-,TGTGCCAGCTCACCACGGGACACGTCCACCGGGGAGCTGTTTTTT,CASSPRDTSTGELFF
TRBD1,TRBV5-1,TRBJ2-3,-,TGCGCCAGCAGGCAGGGGGCGTTAACAGATACGCAGTATTTT,CASRQGALTDTQYF
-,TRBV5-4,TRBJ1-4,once,TGTGCCAGCAGCTTGGCCGGGGGGCATGAAAAACTGTTTTTT,CASSLAGGHEKLFF
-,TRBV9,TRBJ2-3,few,TGTGCCAGCAGCGTAGAGTGGGGGGGCCCAGATACGCAGTATTTT,CASSVEWGGPDTQYF
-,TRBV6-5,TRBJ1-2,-,TGTGCCAGCAGGGGGGCAGACTATGGCTACACCTTC,CASRGADYGYTF
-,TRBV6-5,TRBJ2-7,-,TGTGCCAGCACCGGGGGCTACTACGAGCAGTACTTC,CASTGGYYEQYF
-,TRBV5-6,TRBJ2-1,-,TGTGCCAGCAGCTTGGCCCCAGGGTCGGGAGATGAGCAGTTCTTC,CASSLAPGSGDEQFF
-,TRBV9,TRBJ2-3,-,TGTGCCAGCAGCGTAGTTATGGCAGATACGCAGTATTTT,CASSVVMADTQYF
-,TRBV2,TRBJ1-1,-,TGTGCCAGCAGGGAGGGGTGGGGGAACACTGAAGCTTTCTTT,CASREGWGNTEAFF
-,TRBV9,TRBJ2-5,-,TGTGCCAGCAGCGGACGGACAGAGCAAGAGACCCAGTACTTC,CASSGRTEQETQYF
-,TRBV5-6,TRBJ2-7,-,TGTGCCAGCAGCCTCACGATCCCTAAGGGCCTCGAGCAGTACTTC,CASSLTIPKGLEQYF
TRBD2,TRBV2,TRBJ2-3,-,TGTGCCAGCAGTTTTAAGCGGGGGGGTTCAGATACGCAGTATTTT,CASSFKRGGSDTQYF
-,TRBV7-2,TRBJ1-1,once,TGTGCCAGCAGCTTGGCCCGCGAAGGGGCGCAGTTAGGGGCTTTCTTT,CASSLAREGAQLGAFF
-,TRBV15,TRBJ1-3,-,TGTGCCACCACCTTATCTAGGGCTGGAAACACCATATATTTT,CATTLSRAGNTIYF
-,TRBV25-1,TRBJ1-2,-,TGTGCCAGCAGTGAATCATGGTTGGAAGGCTACACCTTC,CASSESWLEGYTF
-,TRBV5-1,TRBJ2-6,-,TGCGCCAGCAGCTCGGCTCAGGGTCCGGTCTCTCTCTCTGGGGCCAACGTCCTGACTTTC,CASSSAQGPVSLSGANVLTF